This T cell receptor (beta chain) was documented in a study of CD8 T cells in ankylosing spondylitis. Study results and caveats: What seemed typical of ankylosing spondylitis blood was a TCR beta motif built from 8 or 9 highly homologous variants. A CD8+ phenotype characterized the disease-linked clones, which were relatively rare in peripheral blood. Significant enrichment of disease-linked clones was reportedly seen in matched ankylosing spondylitis synovial fluid.

From germline, CDR1 is SQVTM and CDR2 ANQGSEA. The length of the CDR3 is 12 residues. V lost 6 bases and J lost 4, with 10 bases in between. This clonotype was detected only a few times. Its antigen is not identified. 5'-RACE, quantitative and with molecular barcodes, yielded the TCR beta libraries. In TCRdb, the 5' RACE reads were re-called with MiXCR into one record per CDR3 protein. There are 100,000 or so distinct CDR3 sequences in the sample; around 24% occur only once, and about 12% lies in the top ten. Sequencing used synovial fluid, either unsorted or a sorted T cell fraction (not recorded which). The V call is TRBV29-1, the J call TRBJ1-5; D gene unclear. This TCR was sampled from a male donor with ankylosing spondylitis. The CDR3 loop is CSVGSPNQPQHF. The CDR3 DNA follows: TGCAGCGTGGGATCCCCGAATCAGCCCCAGCATTTT.